The 30 T cell receptor beta chains below were found in one sample sequenced in a study of neurological immune-mediated disorders (dated by TCRdb to between 2018 and 2021). The library relied on 5' RACE. Reads for this sample came from an Illumina HiSeq 2500. TCRdb trimmed public reads at Q25 via fastp, called clones via MiXCR and kept in-frame beta chains. One record per CDR3 amino acid sequence lists the most common genes and DNA. A total of over 55,000 distinct CDR3 sequences appear in this sample, about 10% of them only once. The ten biggest clones cover around an eighth of the sample. The sample's time point label is to be understood as: longitudinal time-point 2. Sequencing input: PBMCs. Receptor source: a man in his thirties or forties in good health.

This clonotype was recorded at least ten times. The chain couples TRBV20-1 to TRBJ1-1, with D hard to call. CDR3 length equals 10 residues. V lost 3 bases to trimming and J lost 10 bases, with 9 bases between them. The germline CDR1 and CDR2 sequences are DFQATT and SNEGSKA (reference sequence). The CDR3 region has the DNA TGCAGTGCTAGCGGGGTAGGAGCTTTCTTT. This translates into CSASGVGAFF.

This clonotype was counted ten times or more. V and J are TRBV5-1 and TRBJ2-1, with D perhaps TRBD1 or TRBD2 (5 bases each). The CDR3 loop spans 15 amino acids. Germline V gene sequence: CDR1 SGHRS, CDR2 YFSETQ. The V and J ends lost 2 bases and 8 bases respectively, with 17 bases between them. The CDR3 DNA sequence: TGCGCCAGCAGCTTTGGGGGAGCCGGGTTAGATGAGCAGTTCTTC. Amino acid sequence: CASSFGGAGLDEQFF.

This clonotype was counted ten times or more. The genes are TRBV27 and TRBJ1-4; TRBD1 agrees at 8 bases. From germline, CDR1 is MNHEY and CDR2 SMNVEV (reference sequence). This CDR3 comprises 14 residues. Trimming took 8 bases from V and 8 from J; bases not matched to a gene: 10. The CDR3 region has the DNA TGTGCCAGCGAAGCCGACAGGGGAGGAGAAAAACTGTTTTTT. This translates into CASEADRGGEKLFF.

The table lists this clonotype with many counts. This chain links TRBV9 with TRBJ2-1; D remains ambiguous. CDR3 length: 14 residues. Germline V gene sequence: CDR1 SGDLS, CDR2 YYNGEE. V dropped 5 bases and J dropped 7 bases, with 16 bases sitting between them. The CDR3 sequence: CASSPSFGWNEQFF. DNA of the CDR3: TGTGCCAGCAGTCCCTCTTTCGGCTGGAATGAGCAGTTCTTC. Combining the CDR3 with reference TRBV9 and TRBJ2-1 gives the whole variable domain DSGVTQTPKHLITATGQRVTLRCSPRSGDLSVYWYQQSLDQGLQFLIQYYNGEERAKGNILERFSAQQFPDLHSELNLSSLELGDSALYFCASSPSFGWNEQFFGPGTRLTVL.

This clonotype was found many times. The chain employs TRBV20-1 and TRBJ2-7; D is perhaps TRBD1 or TRBD2 (5 bases each). The CDR3 is 16 residues long. Trimming shortened V by 2 bases and J by 5 bases, and 22 bases separated the two germline ends. Per germline, CDR1 DFQATT and CDR2 SNEGSKA (reference sequence). In nucleotides, the CDR3 is TGCAGTGCTAGATTTTCCTGGGACCAGGGAACCAACGAGCAGTACTTC. Amino acid sequence: CSARFSWDQGTNEQYF.

This clonotype was seen at least ten times. The chain links TRBV12-3 or TRBV12-4 to TRBJ2-7; perhaps D is TRBD1 or TRBD2 (6 bases each). V was cut by 7 bases and J by 2 bases, with 15 bases left in between. This CDR3 has 14 residues. The DNA for the CDR3 is TGTGCCAGCACCTTAGGGGGGCTTACCTACGAGCAGTACTTC. This gives the protein CASTLGGLTYEQYF.

This clonotype was counted at least ten times. The chain employs TRBV6-1 and TRBJ1-1; no reliable D call. The V gene lost 0 bases and the J gene lost 1 base, with 6 bases spanning the gap. CDR1 and CDR2 from the germline V gene are MNHNS and SASEGT. CDR3 length: 14 residues. The CDR3 region is CASSEALPNTEAFF. The CDR3 nucleotides are TGTGCCAGCAGTGAAGCGCTACCGAACACTGAAGCTTTCTTT.

This clonotype showed up many times. The chain recombines TRBV15 with TRBJ2-3, with 7 nucleotides matching TRBD2. This CDR3 contains 15 residues. Germline CDR1 LNHNV, CDR2 YYDKDF (reference sequence). V was pared by 0 bases and J by 4 bases, with 4 bases of the junction left unmatched. The CDR3 DNA is TGTGCCACCAGCAGAGATAGGGAGGGCGCAGATACGCAGTATTTT. Its protein product is CATSRDREGADTQYF.

In this sample, this clonotype turned up many times. The chain employs TRBV12-3 or TRBV12-4 and TRBJ2-2, with D tentatively TRBD2 (6 bases). The CDR3 contains 15 residues. V lost 1 base and J lost 7, with 13 bases in between. CDR3 sequence: CASSLVRDVVGELFF. The DNA for the CDR3 is TGTGCCAGCAGTTTAGTGCGGGATGTTGTCGGGGAGCTGTTTTTT.

This clonotype has just a few counts. The CDR3 DNA reads as TGTGCCAGCTCTGGCGCGGGAGTCCCCAATGAGCAGTTCTTC. This translates into CASSGAGVPNEQFF. V is TRBV28 and J is TRBJ2-1, with 7 bases that match TRBD2. Losses at the gene ends were 8 bases for V and 6 bases for J; bases not matched to a gene: 10. This CDR3 has 14 amino acids. Germline assignment: CDR1 MDHEN and CDR2 SYDVKM. The variable domain in full, completed from reference TRBV28 and TRBJ2-1, reads DVKVTQSSRYLVKRTGEKVFLECVQDMDHENMFWYRQDPGLGLRLIYFSYDVKMKEKGDIPEGYSVSREKKERFSLILESASTNQTSMYLCASSGAGVPNEQFFGPGTRLTVL.

V usage is TRBV20-1 and J usage is TRBJ2-7; D remains unclear. V lost 6 bases and J lost 7, with 19 bases in between. The germline V gene encodes CDR1 DFQATT and CDR2 SNEGSKA (reference sequence). This CDR3 is built from 13 residues. The CDR3 nucleotides read TGCAGTGCCCTCCCCAGCTCCTACAATGAGCAGTACTTC. It specifies CSALPSSYNEQYF.

At least ten counts were recorded for this clonotype. This chain joins TRBV9 and TRBJ2-3; 8 bases are a match to TRBD2. V was clipped by 4 bases and J by 0 bases; unmatched bases: 4. This CDR3 has 15 amino acids. CDR1 and CDR2 from the germline V gene are SGDLS and YYNGEE. The CDR3 DNA is TGTGCCAGCAGCATCCAGCGGGAGAGCACAGATACGCAGTATTTT. Translation: CASSIQRESTDTQYF.

Notes on this clonotype: This may stem from a read error, because a much larger clone lies one nucleotide away. The chain combines TRBV19 with TRBJ1-5; the match to TRBD1 covers 7 bases. J was trimmed by 6 bases and V by 7 bases; bases with no gene match: 6. CDR3 length equals 13 residues. In germline, CDR1 is LNHDA, CDR2 SQIVND (reference sequence). CDR3 sequence: CASKVRGTQPQHF. CDR3 sequence (DNA): TGTGCCAGTAAGGTCAGGGGGACTCAGCCCCAGCATTTT.

This clonotype appeared many times. The V gene is TRBV4-3, the J gene TRBJ1-1, with a tentative D call TRBD1 (6 bases). The CDR3 contains 15 residues. Trimming cost V 4 bases and J 3 bases, with 15 bases left between them. Per germline, CDR1 LGHNA and CDR2 YSLEER. CDR3: CASSPRAQGDTEAFF. The CDR3 region has the DNA TGCGCCAGCAGCCCGAGGGCACAGGGAGACACTGAAGCTTTCTTT.

This clonotype was picked up many times. V gene TRBV4-1 combines with J gene TRBJ2-7; a weak D match, TRBD1 (6 bases). CDR1 is MGHRA, CDR2 YSYEKL, per germline. The CDR3 covers 14 residues. The V end was cut by 4 bases, the J end by 6 bases, with 16 bases between. The CDR3 sequence: CASSPVGAGIEQYF. CDR3 coding DNA: TGCGCCAGCAGCCCGGTGGGGGCCGGTATCGAGCAGTACTTC.

This clonotype showed up many times. The V gene is TRBV15, the J gene TRBJ2-7; D is uncertain. The CDR3 loop spans 15 amino acids. Germline assignment: CDR1 LNHNV and CDR2 YYDKDF (reference sequence). V was shortened by 0 bases and J by 1 base, with 10 bases between the two germline ends. The CDR3 bases are TGTGCCACCAGCAGAGATCACGGTAGATCCTACGAGCAGTACTTC. The encoded protein is CATSRDHGRSYEQYF.

This clonotype has ten or more counts. This sequence joins TRBV20-1 and TRBJ2-5; TRBD2 agrees at 7 bases. Germline loops: CDR1 DFQATT, CDR2 SNEGSKA (reference sequence). V dropped 6 bases and J dropped 0; count of bases not matched to a gene: 10. The length of the CDR3 is 15 residues. The CDR3, as DNA: TGCAGTGCCCGAAGCCTAGCGGAAAACCAAGAGACCCAGTACTTC. Residues: CSARSLAENQETQYF.

This clonotype has a count of ten or more. The chain employs TRBV5-5 and TRBJ2-6; D is uncertain. The CDR3 is made up of 15 amino acids. V was cut by 0 bases and J by 1 base, with 5 bases left in between. The V gene's germline CDR1 is SGHKS and CDR2 YYEKEE (reference sequence). The CDR3 nucleotides read TGTGCCAGCAGCTTGGCCCCATCTGGGGCCAACGTCCTGACTTTC. As protein: CASSLAPSGANVLTF.

In its sample, this clonotype ranks as medium-sized. This rearrangement joins TRBV27 to TRBJ2-5; D perhaps matches TRBD1 (5 bases). The ends were cut back, 3 bases at V and 5 bases at J, with 13 bases in the middle. The CDR3 consists of 14 residues. Germline V lookup: CDR1 MNHEY, CDR2 SMNVEV (reference sequence). The CDR3 loop is CASSFNGRAETQYF. In nucleotides, the CDR3 is TGTGCCAGCAGTTTTAATGGCAGGGCTGAGACCCAGTACTTC.

The CDR3 reads CASSYSGYGYEQYF. CDR3 coding DNA: TGTGCCAGCAGTTATAGTGGATACGGCTACGAGCAGTACTTC. The chain carries TRBV6-2 or TRBV6-3 and TRBJ2-7; D not certain. The CDR3 length is 14 residues. Trimming pared 3 bases from V and 3 bases from J, leaving 12 bases between. Per the germline V gene, CDR1 is MNHEY and CDR2 is SVGEGT.

In its sample, this clonotype was seen many times. This chain links TRBV12-3 or TRBV12-4 with TRBJ2-3; TRBD2 might be the D (5 bases). V was cut by 7 bases and J by 0 bases, with 14 bases left in between. This CDR3 is 15 amino acids long. The CDR3 DNA reads TGTGCCAGCAATCCCGAGAGGGTTAGCACAGATACGCAGTATTTT. Protein product: CASNPERVSTDTQYF.

This clonotype occurred many times. The CDR3 here is CASSLGGTGDEQYF. The DNA for the CDR3 is TGCGCCAGCAGCTTGGGGGGGACAGGGGACGAGCAGTACTTC. The V gene is TRBV5-1, the J gene TRBJ2-7, with 10 nucleotides matching TRBD1. Trimming at V came to 0 bases and at J to 5 bases, leaving 2 bases not matched to a gene. From germline, CDR1 is SGHRS and CDR2 YFSETQ. The CDR3 consists of 14 residues.

This clonotype was recorded a few times. This chain links TRBV5-1 with TRBJ2-3; possibly TRBD1 for D (6 bases). The CDR3 loop spans 12 amino acids. Germline CDR1 SGHRS, CDR2 YFSETQ. The V end lost 4 bases, the J end lost 6 bases, and 9 bases lay between the germline ends. DNA for the CDR3: TGCGCCAGCAGCCCTGACAGGGATACGCAGTATTTT. It yields the protein CASSPDRDTQYF.

This clonotype appeared many times. J is TRBJ2-7 and V is TRBV29-1; 9 positions agree with TRBD2. V lost 5 bases, J lost 0 bases, and 14 bases stayed unmatched. This CDR3 comprises 17 residues. CDR1 and CDR2 (germline): SQVTM, ANQGSEA. The CDR3 region has the DNA TGCAGCGTTAGTCAACTAGCGGGCTACACTTCCTCCTACGAGCAGTACTTC. This gives the protein CSVSQLAGYTSSYEQYF.

This clonotype appeared many times. The chain carries TRBV18 and TRBJ1-5, with 8 bases fitting TRBD1. The CDR3 spans 17 residues. J lost 5 bases, V lost 3 bases, and 12 bases had no gene match. CDR1 is KGHSH, CDR2 LQKENI, per germline. The CDR3 sequence is CASSPGVDGQGYQPQHF. CDR3 nucleotide sequence: TGTGCCAGCTCACCCGGGGTGGATGGACAGGGTTATCAGCCCCAGCATTTT.

There are many counts of this clonotype. The V call is TRBV28, the J call TRBJ2-3; D possibly corresponds to TRBD2 (6 bases). Deletions cut 3 bases from V and 3 bases from J, with 16 bases between. The CDR3 extends over 16 amino acids. Germline V lookup: CDR1 MDHEN, CDR2 SYDVKM. CDR3 sequence: CASSLRVSGYTDTQYF. CDR3 DNA: TGTGCCAGCAGTTTGAGAGTAAGCGGGTATACAGATACGCAGTATTTT. The complete variable domain, with remaining parts taken from reference TRBV28 and TRBJ2-3, reads DVKVTQSSRYLVKRTGEKVFLECVQDMDHENMFWYRQDPGLGLRLIYFSYDVKMKEKGDIPEGYSVSREKKERFSLILESASTNQTSMYLCASSLRVSGYTDTQYFGPGTRLTVL.

At least ten counts were recorded for this clonotype. The V call is TRBV27, the J call TRBJ2-7; 7 nucleotides align to TRBD1. V lost 6 bases, J lost 0 bases, and 8 bases stayed unmatched. Germline loops: CDR1 MNHEY, CDR2 SMNVEV (reference sequence). This CDR3 comprises 15 residues. The CDR3 reads CASRGPGTVSYEQYF. CDR3 nucleotides: TGTGCCAGCAGGGGGCCCGGGACAGTCTCCTACGAGCAGTACTTC.

Ten or more counts support this clonotype. The CDR3 DNA follows: TGTGCCAGCAGTTTGGCGGGGAACCAGCCCCAGCATTTT. Residues: CASSLAGNQPQHF. The chain joins TRBV12-3 or TRBV12-4 to TRBJ1-5; D remains unclear. V was shortened by 3 bases and J by 7 bases, with 10 bases between the two germline ends. CDR3 size: 13 residues.

This clonotype was observed a handful of times. The V call is TRBV21-1, the J call TRBJ2-2; whether TRBD1, the table's D call, matches the DNA was not checked. TRBV21-1 is a pseudogene locus. This CDR3 contains 16 residues. The CDR3 nucleotides are TGTGCCAGCCCCCGGTTAGGGCAACCAGCCACCGGGGAGCTGTTTTTT. This codes for CASPRLGQPATGELFF.

The chain uses TRBV3-1 and TRBJ2-7; 13 bases fit TRBD2. V lost 3 bases to trimming and J lost 0 bases; unmatched junction nucleotides: 5. Germline V gene lookup returns CDR1 LGHDT and CDR2 YNNKEL (reference sequence). This CDR3 spans 17 amino acids. CDR3 DNA: TGTGCCAGCAGCCATCCAAGGACTAGCGGGAGCTCCTACGAGCAGTACTTC. Its translation is CASSHPRTSGSSYEQYF.